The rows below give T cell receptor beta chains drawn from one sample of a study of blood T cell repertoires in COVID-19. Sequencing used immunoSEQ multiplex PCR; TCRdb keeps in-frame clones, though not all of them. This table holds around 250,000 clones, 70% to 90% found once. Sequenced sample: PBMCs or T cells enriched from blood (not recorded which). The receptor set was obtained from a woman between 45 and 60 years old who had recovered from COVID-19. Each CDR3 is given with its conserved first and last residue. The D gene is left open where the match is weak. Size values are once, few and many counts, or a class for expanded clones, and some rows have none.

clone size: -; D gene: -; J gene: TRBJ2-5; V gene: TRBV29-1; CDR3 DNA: TGCAGCGGTATGTACCAAGAGACCCAGTACTTC; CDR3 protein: CSGMYQETQYF
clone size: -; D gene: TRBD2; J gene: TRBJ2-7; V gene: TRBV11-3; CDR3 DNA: TGTGCCAGCAGCCCCTCTAGCGGGGGAACCTACGAGCAGTACTTC; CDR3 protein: CASSPSSGGTYEQYF
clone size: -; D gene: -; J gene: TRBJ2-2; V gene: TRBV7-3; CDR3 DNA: TGTGCCAGCAGCTTCTCCGGGAACACCGGGGAGCTGTTTTTT; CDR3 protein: CASSFSGNTGELFF
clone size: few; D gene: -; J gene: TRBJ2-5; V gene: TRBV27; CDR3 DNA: TGTGCCAGCAGTTTATTCCTCCATGGAAACAGGGCCACCCAGTACTTC; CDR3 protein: CASSLFLHGNRATQYF
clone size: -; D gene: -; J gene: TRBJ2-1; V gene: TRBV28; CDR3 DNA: TGTGCCAGCAGAATCGATATGAGGAGCTCCTACAATGAGCAGTTCTTC; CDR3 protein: CASRIDMRSSYNEQFF
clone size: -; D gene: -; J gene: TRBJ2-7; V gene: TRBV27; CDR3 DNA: TGTGCCAGCAGTTTATTTTTGGGCAGGGGCTACGAGCAGTACTTC; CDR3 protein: CASSLFLGRGYEQYF
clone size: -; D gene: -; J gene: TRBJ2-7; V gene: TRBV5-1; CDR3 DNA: TGCGCCAGCAGCTTGACATTCAACTACGAGCAGTACTTC; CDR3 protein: CASSLTFNYEQYF
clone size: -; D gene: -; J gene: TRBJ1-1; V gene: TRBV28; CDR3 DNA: TGTGCCAGCCAATTTGGGCCAGAAGCTTTCTTT; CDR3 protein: CASQFGPEAFF
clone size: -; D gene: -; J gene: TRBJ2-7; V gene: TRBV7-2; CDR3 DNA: TGTGCCAGCAGCGCGTCTACCTACGAGCAGTACTTC; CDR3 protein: CASSASTYEQYF
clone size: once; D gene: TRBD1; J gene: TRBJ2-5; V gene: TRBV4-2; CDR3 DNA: TGTGCCAGCAGCCAAGATCACCAGCCGGGACAGGAGACCCAGTACTTC; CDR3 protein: CASSQDHQPGQETQYF
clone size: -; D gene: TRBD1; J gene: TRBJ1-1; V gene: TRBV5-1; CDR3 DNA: TGCGCCAGCAGCCCGGGACAGGGGTGGACTGAAGCTTTCTTT; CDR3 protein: CASSPGQGWTEAFF
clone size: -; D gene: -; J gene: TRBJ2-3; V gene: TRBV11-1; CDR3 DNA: TGTGCCAGCAGCCCAGGGTACGGATCAGATACGCAGTATTTT; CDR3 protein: CASSPGYGSDTQYF
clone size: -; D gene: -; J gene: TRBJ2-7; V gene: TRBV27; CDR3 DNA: TGTGCCAGCAGTTCGCTGGGGGCGGGAGAGTACGAGCAGTACTTC; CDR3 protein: CASSSLGAGEYEQYF